This entry features one T cell receptor (beta chain) sequence. Antigen unknown. Some clones are missing from TCRdb's copy, which holds only in-frame ones; the method was immunoSEQ multiplex PCR. Of approximately 200,000 clones in the sample, more than 85% were seen once. These data come from a study of T cell responses to AZD1222 COVID-19 vaccine. Study findings and constraints: Close to half of all spike-specific TCRs reportedly target regions of the variants that are unmutated. The peak T cell response came first, and repertoires were sampled only after it. Most donors were white British and more were female, and clonal diversity was possibly underestimated. Seropositivity was recorded at baseline in only six AZD1222 recipients.

The germline CDR1 and CDR2 sequences are LGHNT and FRNRAP. This CDR3 spans 13 amino acids. Trimming removed 0 bases at V and 2 bases at J, with 5 bases between. V is TRBV12-5 and J is TRBJ2-7; D tentatively fits TRBD1 or TRBD2 (5 bases each). The receptor's source is an adult who received the AZD1222 COVID-19 vaccine. The sequencing used peripheral blood, collected 28 days after the second AZD1222 dose. The CDR3 loop reads CASGLVGPYEQYF. For the CDR3, the DNA is TGTGCTAGTGGTTTGGTGGGACCCTACGAGCAGTACTTC.